The following is a T cell receptor beta chain sequence with its context. This receptor's antigen is unknown. No base qualities exist here, and no much larger clone lies one base off it. Read against the paper, the sample's treatment or condition label means: allogeneic hematopoietic cell transplantation with graft depleted of TCRalphabeta T cells and CD19 B cells. TCRalphabeta/CD19-depleted allogeneic hematopoietic cell grafts were given to the transplant recipients, all of whom were children. The receptor library was made with PCR. Sequencing used an Illumina HiSeq 2500. Molecular barcoding was employed in the preparation of TCR libraries, with unique molecular identifiers being used to normalize TCRbeta repertoire quantification. The public reads were quality trimmed at Q25 with fastp and then assembled into clones with MiXCR by TCRdb, keeping productive beta chains. Identical CDR3 proteins give one entry, which carries the most common genes and DNA. The sample yields about 580,000 distinct CDR3 sequences; more than 20% were counted once. Together, the top ten hold 14% of the sample.

The data were obtained in a study of T-cell reconstitution after alpha-beta-depleted transplantation in children (dated by TCRdb to between 2015 and 2016). A note on the overall study: Using TCR repertoire profiling, the study quantitatively followed how T-cell immune reconstitution unfolded in children after TCRalphabeta/CD19-depleted allogeneic hematopoietic cell transplantation. The paper as a whole reports these results and caveats: In some patients, the high TCRbeta diversity seen at day 60 was put down to recipient T cells and intrathymic progenitors that had survived conditioning. The apparently early alphabetaT-cell count recovery about two months after transplant was reportedly dependent on only several hundred rapidly expanded clones derived from non-depleted graft cells. Over subsequent months, a decline in hyperexpanded clone frequencies was noted, and after one year, T-cell counts and TCRbeta diversity were mostly ascribed to newly produced T cells.

The V end gives up 0 bases and the J end 3 bases, leaving 8 bases in the junction not matched to a gene. From a lookup of the germline V gene (reference sequence), CDR1 and CDR2 are DFQATT and SNEGSKA. The CDR3 numbers 16 residues from cysteine through phenylalanine. Only CDR3 DNA remains: 48 bases, in frame from the first base. Sequenced here: PBMCs, mostly from graft donor cells, sampled 360 days after TCRalphabeta/CD19-depleted stem cell transplant. This sequence uses TRBV20-1 and TRBJ1-3; the central 7 bases match TRBD1. The TCR sequence derives from a boy younger than two who had a stem cell transplant for acute myeloid leukemia, so the T cells may come from the graft donor. CDR3 protein: CSARDLDRVYGNTIYF. The DNA is TGCAGTGCTAGAGATCTCGACAGGGTTTATGGAAACACCATATATTTT.